These 12 T cell receptor beta chains came from one sample sequenced in a study of technical replicates of blood from a handful of donors. TCRdb keeps only in-frame clones here, not all; method: immunoSEQ multiplex PCR. The sample contains approximately 58,000 clones, 75% to 90% of which appear only once. Material: PBMCs. Source of these receptors: a human donor in good health. Some clones in this sample may be carry-over from other donors' samples.

This clone was observed a single time. The chain is built from TRBV30 and TRBJ2-3, with a tentative D call TRBD1 (5 bases). CDR3 length equals 14 residues. Germline V gives CDR1 GTSNPN, CDR2 SVGIG (reference sequence). Trimming removed 3 bases at V and 4 bases at J, with 14 bases between. In DNA, the CDR3 is TGTGCCTGGAGAGGCAGGGTTTTGGCAGATACGCAGTATTTT. It yields the protein CAWRGRVLADTQYF.

DNA of the CDR3: TGTGCCAGTCTAGGACAGATGAACACTGAAGCTTTCTTT. As protein: CASLGQMNTEAFF. The V gene is TRBV18, the J gene TRBJ1-1, with a possible D match to TRBD1 (6 bases). From germline, CDR1 is KGHSH and CDR2 LQKENI. There are 13 residues in the CDR3. The germline V and J ends were trimmed by 9 bases and 0 bases, with 11 bases remaining between them.

The V gene is TRBV11-2, the J gene TRBJ1-1, with D hard to call. Germline V gives CDR1 SGHAT, CDR2 FQNNGV. This CDR3 region has 19 residues. Trimming pared 4 bases from V and 2 bases from J, leaving 26 bases between. Here the CDR3 DNA reads TGTGCCAGCAGCTCCTCACGGTGGCGGAGGGAGAGACTTAACACTGAAGCTTTCTTT. As protein: CASSSSRWRRERLNTEAFF.

V usage is TRBV5-1 and J usage is TRBJ1-5; D is uncertain. The V and J ends lost 5 bases and 6 bases respectively, with 12 bases between them. Germline CDR1 is SGHRS and CDR2 is YFSETQ. The length of the CDR3 is 13 residues. The DNA for the CDR3 is TGCGCCAGCAGACGGGAGTCCGGTCAGCCCCAGCATTTT. The encoded protein is CASRRESGQPQHF.

CDR3 residues: CASSLNGVGGLEQYF. For the CDR3, the DNA is TGTGCCAGCAGCTTAAACGGGGTGGGTGGCCTCGAGCAGTACTTC. The rearrangement uses TRBV7-2 and TRBJ2-7; maybe TRBD2 (5 bases). Germline CDR1 reads SGHTA; CDR2 reads FQGNSA. The CDR3 contains 15 residues. V lost 2 bases, J lost 6 bases, and 17 bases lay in between.

V is TRBV7-8 and J is TRBJ2-7; possibly TRBD2 for D (5 bases). V lost 1 base and J 5 bases, leaving 12 bases between the germline ends. Per germline, CDR1 SGHVS and CDR2 FQNEAQ. This CDR3 region has 14 residues. DNA for the CDR3: TGTGCCAGCAGCTTAGATCGGGGTAGCGACGAGCAGTACTTC. Protein sequence: CASSLDRGSDEQYF.

A few counts support this clone. The rearrangement joins TRBV19 to TRBJ2-7, with TRBD1 matching over 8 bases. J was trimmed by 4 bases and V by 5 bases; bases with no gene match: 10. Looked up from germline, CDR1 is LNHDA and CDR2 is SQIVND (reference sequence). CDR3 length: 15 residues. In nucleotides, the CDR3 is TGTGCCAGTAGTCCCCCAGGGGGCGCTGTATACGAGCAGTACTTC. This codes for CASSPPGGAVYEQYF.

This sequence joins TRBV4-2 and TRBJ2-1; 9 bases are shared with TRBD2. The CDR3 is 15 amino acids. Germline V gene sequence: CDR1 LGHNA, CDR2 YNFKEQ. Trimming removed 1 base from V and 8 bases from J; junction bases left unmatched: 6. The CDR3 protein is CASSQGGGAGDEQFF. CDR3 bases: TGTGCCAGCAGCCAAGGCGGGGGGGCCGGCGATGAGCAGTTCTTC.

This clone was seen just once. The chain joins TRBV29-1 to TRBJ1-2; 8 bases fit TRBD1. CDR3 size: 13 residues. Germline lookup yields CDR1 SQVTM and CDR2 ANQGSEA. With 2 bases clipped from V and 8 bases from J, the junction kept 7 bases outside the gene matches. CDR3 in amino acids: CSVESGGSEGYTF. CDR3 coding DNA: TGCAGCGTTGAATCAGGGGGCTCGGAAGGCTACACCTTC.

In DNA form, the CDR3 reads TGCGCCAGCAGCCCCGAGGGAGGGAGCTCCTACGAGCAGTACTTC. Its protein is CASSPEGGSSYEQYF. This chain uses TRBV4-3 with TRBJ2-7, with 7 nucleotides matching TRBD2. The CDR3 runs to 15 residues. Germline assignment: CDR1 LGHNA and CDR2 YSLEER. V shed 4 bases and J 0 bases; nucleotides not matched to a gene: 6.

The V gene is TRBV14, the J gene TRBJ2-7; no clear D gene. The germline gives CDR1 SGHDN, CDR2 FVKESK. The germline V and J ends were trimmed by 5 bases and 5 bases, with 7 bases remaining between them. This CDR3 is 11 amino acids long. The CDR3 DNA is TGTGCCAGCAGCATGAGCCACGAGCAGTACTTC. Translated, it gives CASSMSHEQYF.

The gene calls are TRBV4-3 and TRBJ2-5, with TRBD1 matching over 9 bases. The CDR3 is 15 amino acids. Germline assignment: CDR1 LGHNA and CDR2 YSLEER. V lost 1 base and J lost 5; bases outside the gene matches: 5. Written as DNA, the CDR3 is TGCGCCAGCAGCCAAGCCCCCGACAGGGGGGAGACCCAGTACTTC. Protein product: CASSQAPDRGETQYF.